This T cell receptor (beta chain) came from a study of shared clonotypes between healthy human individuals. Profiling relied on immunoSEQ multiplex PCR, and the TCRdb table lists in-frame clones only, not all of them. The sample records 800,000 to 1,200,000 clones, 75% to 85% being singletons. Whole-study results and caveats: Tissue TCR repertoires likely differ from these blood-only repertoires.

A note on this clone: Antigen specificity is unknown.

Looked up from germline, CDR1 is MDHEN and CDR2 is SYDVKM. V lost 6 bases and J 6 bases, leaving 13 bases between the germline ends. The CDR3 covers 13 residues. A split of CD4+ cells into CD45RA+ naive and CD45RA-negative memory subsets was performed. The origin of this receptor is a man aged 18 to 30 in good health. Some clones in this sample may be carry-over from other donors' samples. What was sequenced was memory CD4+ T cells from PBMCs. As for subset: CD45RA-negative fraction. The rearrangement uses TRBV28 and TRBJ2-3; D might be TRBD2 (5 bases). This CDR3 is CASSDPRGDTQYF. As DNA, the CDR3 is TGTGCCAGCAGCGACCCGAGAGGGGATACGCAGTATTTT.